Following are 15 T cell receptor beta chains from one sample sequenced in a study of blood T cell repertoires in COVID-19. Profiling relied on immunoSEQ multiplex PCR, and the TCRdb table lists in-frame clones only, not all of them. This table has approximately 150,000 clones, about 85% appearing once. Specimen: peripheral blood. The receptor set was obtained from a human donor with acute or convalescent COVID-19. The donor label of this sample is uncertain.

This clone has a handful of counts. V is TRBV7-8 and J is TRBJ2-2, with D possibly being TRBD1 (5 bases). V gave up 4 bases and J gave up 6 bases, with 21 bases separating them. Germline loops: CDR1 SGHVS, CDR2 FQNEAQ. CDR3 length: 17 residues. CDR3 nucleotides: TGTGCCAGCAGCTCAGCTCCGGCTACAGGCTCATCCGGGGAGCTGTTTTTT. Translated, it gives CASSSAPATGSSGELFF.

The chain couples TRBV7-3 to TRBJ2-1; 7 bases line up with TRBD2. Germline V gene data show CDR1 as SGHTA and CDR2 as FQGTGA. The length of the CDR3 is 16 residues. Unmatched junction bases numbered 9, after V lost 4 bases and J lost 3 bases. The CDR3 sequence is CASSSTSGANYNEQFF. CDR3 DNA sequence: TGTGCCAGCAGCTCGACGAGCGGGGCAAACTACAATGAGCAGTTCTTC.

The gene calls are TRBV27 and TRBJ2-5; 7 bases match TRBD1. The length of the CDR3 is 14 residues. V was pared by 5 bases and J by 2 bases, with 5 bases of the junction left unmatched. Germline CDR1 is MNHEY and CDR2 is SMNVEV (reference sequence). CDR3: CASSPDRDQETQYF. CDR3 coding DNA: TGTGCCAGCAGTCCAGACAGGGATCAAGAGACCCAGTACTTC.

This clone has only a few counts. As DNA, the CDR3 is TGTGCCAGCAGCGATGGACGCGGGTGGGCAGATACGCAGTATTTT. Translation gives CASSDGRGWADTQYF. The chain couples TRBV2 to TRBJ2-3, with D perhaps TRBD2 (5 bases). This CDR3 region has 15 residues. Germline CDR1 SNHLY, CDR2 FYNNEI. V gave up 6 bases and J gave up 4 bases, with 17 bases separating them.

This chain joins TRBV6-2 or TRBV6-3 and TRBJ1-5, with TRBD1 identical over 9 bases. CDR1 is MNHEY and CDR2 is SVGEGT in the germline V gene. The trim removed 5 bases at V and 1 base at J, leaving 6 bases unmatched. The CDR3 covers 16 residues. The CDR3 DNA reads TGTGCCAGCAGTAAACTAGACAGGGGGAGCAATCAGCCCCAGCATTTT. This codes for CASSKLDRGSNQPQHF.

This clone was detected only a few times. The genes are TRBV27 and TRBJ1-5; possibly TRBD1 for D (5 bases). Germline-derived CDR1 and CDR2 are MNHEY and SMNVEV (reference sequence). The CDR3 consists of 15 residues. Trimming stripped 4 bases from V and 0 bases from J, with 10 bases between. The CDR3 loop is CASSSQGNSNQPQHF. The CDR3 nucleotides read TGTGCCAGCAGTTCTCAGGGAAATAGCAATCAGCCCCAGCATTTT.

V usage is TRBV2 and J usage is TRBJ1-6, with TRBD1 identical over 9 bases. The CDR3 has 15 amino acids. Germline values: CDR1 SNHLY, CDR2 FYNNEI. The ends lost 6 bases at V and 4 bases at J; junction bases unmatched: 4. The CDR3 loop reads CASSPGTGYNSPLHF. CDR3 coding DNA: TGTGCCAGCAGCCCCGGGACAGGGTATAATTCACCCCTCCACTTT.

Here the CDR3 DNA reads TGTGCCAGCAGCTTTTGGACAGGAAACATGAACACTGAAGCTTTCTTT. This translates into CASSFWTGNMNTEAFF. The chain combines TRBV7-9 with TRBJ1-1, with 7 positions matching TRBD1. With V trimmed by 3 bases and J by 0 bases, 7 bases remained unmatched. Germline V gene sequence: CDR1 SEHNR, CDR2 FQNEAQ (reference sequence). CDR3 size: 16 residues.

This chain connects TRBV27 to TRBJ2-3, with 11 bases that match TRBD2. Looked up from germline, CDR1 is MNHEY and CDR2 is SMNVEV (reference sequence). V lost 2 bases and J lost 5; bases outside the gene matches: 6. CDR3 length: 16 amino acids. The CDR3, as DNA: TGTGCCAGCAGTTTAATCGGACTAGCGGGCCAAGATACGCAGTATTTT. It is translated as CASSLIGLAGQDTQYF.

This rearrangement joins TRBV4-2 to TRBJ1-1; tentatively, D is TRBD1 (6 bases). The CDR3 contains 15 residues. Looked up from germline, CDR1 is LGHNA and CDR2 is YNFKEQ. V gave up 5 bases and J gave up 3 bases, with 16 bases separating them. This chain's CDR3 is CASSANLGGDTEAFF. The DNA of the CDR3 is TGTGCCAGCAGCGCCAACCTAGGGGGTGACACTGAAGCTTTCTTT.

The rearrangement links TRBV12-5 to TRBJ1-2, with TRBD1 as a possible D gene (5 bases). Deletions cut 7 bases from V and 9 bases from J, with 15 bases between. Per germline, CDR1 LGHNT and CDR2 FRNRAP. This CDR3 comprises 12 residues. This chain's CDR3 is CASVDGRGSYTF. CDR3 in DNA: TGTGCTAGTGTTGACGGAAGGGGTAGCTACACCTTC.

This chain joins TRBV21-1 and TRBJ1-2; the table's D call TRBD1 went unverified against the DNA. TRBV21-1 is assigned pseudogene status. CDR3 size: 14 residues. In nucleotides, the CDR3 is TGTGCCAGCAGCAAACCGGCAGGGGGAAGGTGCTACACCTTC. Translated: CASSKPAGGRCYTF.

The chain is built from TRBV28 and TRBJ1-2, with 7 bases aligning to TRBD1. CDR1 is MDHEN, CDR2 SYDVKM, per germline. The CDR3 covers 15 residues. Trimming removed 6 bases from V and 2 bases from J; junction bases left unmatched: 9. The CDR3: CASSRGQIMNYGYTF. For the CDR3, the DNA is TGTGCCAGCAGCAGGGGACAGATTATGAACTATGGCTACACCTTC.

The V call is TRBV11-2, the J call TRBJ1-6, with 9 bases aligning to TRBD1. The length of the CDR3 is 16 residues. Losses at the gene ends were 5 bases for V and 5 bases for J; bases not matched to a gene: 7. CDR1 and CDR2 (germline): SGHAT, FQNNGV. CDR3 amino acids: CASSPRTGANNSPLHF. In nucleotides, the CDR3 is TGTGCCAGCAGCCCCCGGACAGGGGCGAATAATTCACCCCTCCACTTT.

The rearrangement uses TRBV10-3 and TRBJ2-1; no clear D gene. Per germline, CDR1 ENHRY and CDR2 SYGVKD. The CDR3 is 14 residues long. Trimming removed 0 bases at V and 8 bases at J, with 11 bases between. CDR3 DNA sequence: TGTGCCATCAGTGAGTCAGCACGGGTCGATGAGCAGTTCTTC. As protein: CAISESARVDEQFF.